A selection of T cell receptor beta chains follows, all from one sample in a study of beta chain features in type 1 diabetes. Produced via immunoSEQ multiplex PCR; TCRdb's table is partial and in-frame only. The sample has more than 130,000 clones, less than 9% seen once; the top ten hold roughly 1.5%. Sequenced sample: central memory CD4+ T cells from blood. Every receptor here comes from a woman between 25 and 40 years old in good health. The CDR3 runs from the conserved cysteine through the conserved F or W. D genes are given only for firm matches. Size values are once, few and many counts, or a class for expanded clones, and some rows have none.

V	J	size	D	DNA	CDR3
TRBV7-2	TRBJ1-3	NA	NA	TGTGCCAGCAGCTTAGCGCAGGGATCAGGAGGAAACACCATATATTTT	CASSLAQGSGGNTIYF
TRBV14	TRBJ2-5	few	TRBD2	TGTGCCAGCACGGCTAGCGGTTTTAATAGGCAAGAGACCCAGTACTTC	CASTASGFNRQETQYF
TRBV5-1	TRBJ1-5	few	NA	TGCGCCAGCAGCCCCGATTACAATAGCAATCAGCCCCAGCATTTT	CASSPDYNSNQPQHF
TRBV18	TRBJ2-3	few	NA	TGTGCCAGCTCACCAAGCCTAGCGATCCCAGATACGCAGTATTTT	CASSPSLAIPDTQYF
TRBV15	TRBJ2-1	many	TRBD2	TGTGCCACCAGCAGAGTTGCTAGCGGGAGGGGGGGGTTGAATGAGCAGTTCTTC	CATSRVASGRGGLNEQFF
TRBV7-9	TRBJ2-2	NA	TRBD1	TGTGCCAGCAGCTTGGGGACAGGGAGAACCGGGGAGCTGTTTTTT	CASSLGTGRTGELFF
TRBV15	TRBJ2-6	many	NA	TGTGCCACCAGCAATAACAGGATTCGGCGCTCTGGGGCCAACGTCCTGACTTTC	CATSNNRIRRSGANVLTF
TRBV30	TRBJ2-7	NA	TRBD1	TGTGCCTGGAGGGACGGGACAGGGGGTTTAGAGCAGTACTTC	CAWRDGTGGLEQYF
TRBV7-3	TRBJ2-5	NA	NA	TGTGCCAGCAGCTTAACAGGGGAGGTATCAGAGACCCAGTACTTC	CASSLTGEVSETQYF
TRBV7-2	TRBJ2-4	NA	NA	TGTGCCAGCAGCCCCCAGGGAGCCAAAAACATTCAGTACTTC	CASSPQGAKNIQYF
TRBV5-1	TRBJ2-5	NA	TRBD1	TGCGCCAGCAGCTTAGCCCCACAGGGGGCTGGGGAGACCCAGTACTTC	CASSLAPQGAGETQYF
TRBV7-2	TRBJ1-5	NA	TRBD1	TGTGCCAGCAGCTTAGTGGACAGGGGCAATCAGCCCCAGCATTTT	CASSLVDRGNQPQHF
TRBV28	TRBJ1-5	few	TRBD1	TGTGCCAGCAGGGGACAGGGGAATCAGCCCCAGCATTTT	CASRGQGNQPQHF
TRBV5-4	TRBJ2-3	few	TRBD1	TGTGCCAGCAGCTTCGGTCGGGACAGGGGAGGAGATACGCAGTATTTT	CASSFGRDRGGDTQYF
TRBV29-1	TRBJ2-2	many	TRBD2	TGCAGCGTTGGGACTAGCGGGAGGAACACCGGGGAGCTGTTTTTT	CSVGTSGRNTGELFF
TRBV7-9	TRBJ2-5	few	NA	TGTGCCAGCGCCCTTCGTCGGGAGACCCAGTACTTC	CASALRRETQYF
TRBV7-2	TRBJ2-4	NA	NA	TGTGCCAGCAGCTTAGCCCGGGAACAAAACATTCAGTACTTC	CASSLAREQNIQYF
TRBV9	TRBJ1-2	NA	TRBD1	TGTGCCAGCAGCGAGACAGGGAACAGTGGCTACACCTTC	CASSETGNSGYTF
TRBV7-3	TRBJ2-3	NA	TRBD2	TGTGCCAGCAGCGGTAGCGGGGTGAGCACAGATACGCAGTATTTT	CASSGSGVSTDTQYF
TRBV4-2	TRBJ2-7	many	NA	TGTGCCAGCAGCCCGCGTGAGGACTACGAGCAGTACTTC	CASSPREDYEQYF
TRBV4-3	TRBJ2-3	NA	NA	TGCGCCAGCAGCCAAATCTGGCGGGAAGGAGATACGCAGTATTTT	CASSQIWREGDTQYF
TRBV7-9	TRBJ2-1	few	TRBD2	TGTGCCAGCAGCTTATCAGCGGGAGGGTACAATGAGCAGTTCTTC	CASSLSAGGYNEQFF